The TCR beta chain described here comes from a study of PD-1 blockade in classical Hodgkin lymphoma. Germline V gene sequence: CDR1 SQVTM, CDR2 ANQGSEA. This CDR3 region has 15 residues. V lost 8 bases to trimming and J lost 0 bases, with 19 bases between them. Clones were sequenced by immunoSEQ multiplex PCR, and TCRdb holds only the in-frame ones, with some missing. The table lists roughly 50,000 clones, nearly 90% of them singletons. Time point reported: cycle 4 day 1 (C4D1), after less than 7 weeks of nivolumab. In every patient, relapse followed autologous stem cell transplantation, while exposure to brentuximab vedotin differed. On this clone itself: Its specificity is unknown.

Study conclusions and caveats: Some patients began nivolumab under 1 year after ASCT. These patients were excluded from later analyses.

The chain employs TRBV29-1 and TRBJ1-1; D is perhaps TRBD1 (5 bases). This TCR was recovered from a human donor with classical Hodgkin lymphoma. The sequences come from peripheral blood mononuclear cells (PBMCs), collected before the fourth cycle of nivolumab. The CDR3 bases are TGCAGCACTAACTCCGGATGGGGGATGAACACTGAAGCTTTCTTT. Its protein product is CSTNSGWGMNTEAFF.